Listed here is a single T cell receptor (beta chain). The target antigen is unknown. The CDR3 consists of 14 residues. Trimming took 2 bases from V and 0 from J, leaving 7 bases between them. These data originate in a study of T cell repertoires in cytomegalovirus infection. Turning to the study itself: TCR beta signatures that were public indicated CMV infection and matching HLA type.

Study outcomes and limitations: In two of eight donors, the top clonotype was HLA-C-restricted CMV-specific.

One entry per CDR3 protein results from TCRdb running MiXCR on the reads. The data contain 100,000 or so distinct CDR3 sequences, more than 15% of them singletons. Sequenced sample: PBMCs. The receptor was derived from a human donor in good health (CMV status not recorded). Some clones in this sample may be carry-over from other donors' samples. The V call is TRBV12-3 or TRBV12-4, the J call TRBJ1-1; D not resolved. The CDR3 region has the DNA TGTGCCAGCAGTTTAATGGTACTGAACACTGAAGCTTTCTTT. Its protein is CASSLMVLNTEAFF.